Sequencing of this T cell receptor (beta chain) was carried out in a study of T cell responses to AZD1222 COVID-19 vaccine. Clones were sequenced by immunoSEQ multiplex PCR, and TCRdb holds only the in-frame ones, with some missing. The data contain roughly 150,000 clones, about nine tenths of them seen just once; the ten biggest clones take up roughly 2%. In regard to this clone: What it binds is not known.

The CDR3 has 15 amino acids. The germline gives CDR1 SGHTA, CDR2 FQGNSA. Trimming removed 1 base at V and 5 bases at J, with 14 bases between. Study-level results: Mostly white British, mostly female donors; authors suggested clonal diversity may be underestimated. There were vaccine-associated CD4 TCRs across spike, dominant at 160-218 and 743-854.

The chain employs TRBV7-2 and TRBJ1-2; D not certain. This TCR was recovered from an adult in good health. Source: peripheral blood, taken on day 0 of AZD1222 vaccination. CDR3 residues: CASSLGSAGSYGYTF. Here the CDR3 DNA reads TGTGCCAGCAGCTTAGGTTCGGCAGGATCTTATGGCTACACCTTC.